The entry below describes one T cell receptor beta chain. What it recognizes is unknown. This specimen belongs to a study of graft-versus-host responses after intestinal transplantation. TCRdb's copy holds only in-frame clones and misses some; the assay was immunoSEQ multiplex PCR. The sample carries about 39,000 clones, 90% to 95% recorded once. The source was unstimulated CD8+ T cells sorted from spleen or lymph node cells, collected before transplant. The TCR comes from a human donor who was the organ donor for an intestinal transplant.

CDR3 amino acids: CASSRGFGYEQYF. In DNA, the CDR3 is TGTGCCAGCAGCCGCGGGTTCGGGTACGAGCAGTACTTC. The gene calls are TRBV6-5 and TRBJ2-7; D is perhaps TRBD2 (5 bases). Germline assignment: CDR1 MNHEY and CDR2 SVGAGI. V lost 6 bases, J lost 4 bases, and 13 bases lay in between. The CDR3 sequence is 13 residues long.